Listed below are T cell receptor beta chains from one sample, sequenced in a study of blood T cell repertoires in COVID-19. Profiled with immunoSEQ multiplex PCR; TCRdb holds only in-frame clones, not every one. The sample records around 350,000 clones, around 87% being singletons. Input material: peripheral blood. These receptor sequences come from a human donor in a cohort sampled during active COVID-19. The CDR3 runs from the conserved cysteine through the conserved F or W. The order of the fields is V gene, J gene, D gene, clone size, CDR3 protein, CDR3 DNA. The D gene is left open where the match is weak. The listing skips clone size in some rows; elsewhere it reads once, few, many or a size class.

>TRBV6-5|TRBJ2-1|TRBD2|NA
CASRTGTSNNEQFF
TGTGCCAGCAGGACCGGGACTAGCAACAATGAGCAGTTCTTC
>TRBV2|TRBJ2-2|NA|NA
CASSELTPGTGELFF
TGTGCCAGCAGTGAATTGACTCCCGGCACCGGGGAGCTGTTTTTT
>TRBV30|TRBJ2-7|TRBD1|once
CAWSPPLGTVYEQYF
TGTGCCTGGAGTCCCCCTTTAGGGACAGTCTACGAGCAGTACTTC
>TRBV20-1|TRBJ2-1|NA|NA
CSASPYNEQFF
TGCAGTGCCTCCCCCTACAATGAGCAGTTCTTC
>TRBV6-1|TRBJ1-6|TRBD1|once
CASSDLDRTYNSPLHF
TGTGCCAGCAGTGATCTGGACAGGACCTATAATTCACCCCTCCACTTT
>TRBV3-1/TRBV3-2|TRBJ2-5|TRBD2|NA
CASVVAGQETQYF
TGTGCCAGCGTCGTAGCGGGCCAAGAGACCCAGTACTTC
>TRBV3-1/TRBV3-2|TRBJ2-2|NA|NA
CACGTGELFF
TGTGCCTGCGGCACCGGGGAGCTGTTTTTT
>TRBV7-3|TRBJ1-1|NA|NA
CASSSSTGIVDTEAFF
TGTGCCAGCAGCTCAAGTACAGGGATCGTGGACACTGAAGCTTTCTTT
>TRBV28|TRBJ2-1|NA|NA
CASSFPPLGDNEQFF
TGTGCCAGCAGTTTTCCCCCCCTCGGGGACAATGAGCAGTTCTTC
>TRBV7-2|TRBJ1-1|NA|once
CASSRQRNTEAFF
TGTGCCAGCAGCAGACAGAGGAACACTGAAGCTTTCTTT
>TRBV5-1|TRBJ2-6|TRBD2|NA
CASSSGLAGGGSGANVLTF
TGCGCCAGCAGTTCGGGACTAGCGGGAGGGGGATCAGGGGCCAACGTCCTGACTTTC
>TRBV6-6|TRBJ2-7|NA|NA
CASSYSPGDSYEQYF
TGTGCCAGCAGTTACTCGCCGGGGGACTCCTACGAGCAGTACTTC
>TRBV25-1|TRBJ1-1|TRBD1|NA
CASSEPGPSNRGLEAFF
TGTGCCAGCAGTGAACCTGGACCCTCAAACAGGGGGCTCGAAGCTTTCTTT
>TRBV30|TRBJ2-2|NA|NA
CAWTQDGGDQYTGELFF
TGTGCCTGGACCCAGGACGGGGGAGATCAGTACACCGGGGAGCTGTTTTTT
>TRBV10-3|TRBJ2-7|NA|NA
CAISDPGQSEQYF
TGTGCCATCAGTGATCCGGGACAATCAGAGCAGTACTTC
>TRBV5-8|TRBJ1-6|TRBD1|NA
CASSSGTVYNSPLHF
TGTGCCAGCAGCTCCGGGACAGTATATAATTCACCCCTCCACTTT
>TRBV11-3|TRBJ2-2|NA|NA
CASSFEASNTGELFF
TGTGCCAGCAGCTTCGAGGCATCCAACACCGGGGAGCTGTTTTTT
>TRBV19|TRBJ2-5|TRBD2|NA
CASSTGLAGAVQETQYF
TGTGCCAGTAGTACGGGACTAGCGGGAGCCGTCCAAGAGACCCAGTACTTC
>TRBV19|TRBJ2-3|NA|NA
CASSGSVIDTQYF
TGTGCCAGTAGCGGGAGTGTAATTGATACGCAGTATTTT
>TRBV4-1|TRBJ2-7|NA|NA
CASSQDPGNGLGEGEQYF
TGCGCCAGCAGCCAAGATCCCGGTAATGGGTTAGGAGAGGGCGAGCAGTACTTC
>TRBV28|TRBJ2-7|NA|NA
CASRSTGLYEQYF
TGTGCCAGCCGATCGACAGGCCTCTACGAGCAGTACTTC
>TRBV4-2|TRBJ1-2|TRBD1|once
CASTGDRVYGYTF
TGTGCCAGCACCGGGGACAGGGTCTATGGCTACACCTTC
>TRBV7-3|TRBJ2-2|NA|NA
CASSLTSTGELFF
TGTGCCAGCAGCTTAACCTCCACCGGGGAGCTGTTTTTT
>TRBV12-3/TRBV12-4|TRBJ2-3|NA|NA
CASSPTRDTQYF
TGTGCCAGCAGCCCCACCCGGGATACGCAGTATTTT
>TRBV27|TRBJ2-1|TRBD2|NA
CASSPRLAGGLRDEQFF
TGTGCCAGCAGTCCAAGACTAGCGGGAGGCTTAAGGGATGAGCAGTTCTTC
>TRBV24-1|TRBJ2-1|NA|NA
CATSDFGPISTGEGEQFF
TGTGCCACCAGTGATTTTGGCCCCATCTCGACGGGAGAAGGTGAGCAGTTCTTC
>TRBV9|TRBJ2-3|TRBD2|NA
CASSAASGLAGGDTQYF
TGTGCCAGCAGCGCCGCCTCGGGACTAGCGGGAGGAGATACGCAGTATTTT
>TRBV4-1|TRBJ1-6|NA|NA
CASIARLYNSPLHF
TGCGCCAGCATTGCCAGGCTCTATAATTCACCCCTCCACTTT
>TRBV19|TRBJ1-5|TRBD1|NA
CASSLQVGQGASGQPQHF
TGTGCCAGTAGTCTCCAAGTGGGGCAGGGGGCGTCAGGTCAGCCCCAGCATTTT